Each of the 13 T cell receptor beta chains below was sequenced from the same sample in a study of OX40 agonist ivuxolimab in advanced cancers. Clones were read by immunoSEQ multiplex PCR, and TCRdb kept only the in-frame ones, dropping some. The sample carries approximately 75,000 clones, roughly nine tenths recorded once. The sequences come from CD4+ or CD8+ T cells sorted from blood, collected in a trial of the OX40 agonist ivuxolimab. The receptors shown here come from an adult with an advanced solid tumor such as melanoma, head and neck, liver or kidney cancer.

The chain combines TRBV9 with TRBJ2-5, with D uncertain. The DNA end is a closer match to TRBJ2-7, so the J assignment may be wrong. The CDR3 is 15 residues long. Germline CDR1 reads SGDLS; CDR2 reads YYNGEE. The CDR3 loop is CASSGGPNSFDEQYF. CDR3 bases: TGTGCCAGCAGCGGCGGACCCAACAGCTTCGACGAGCAGTACTTC.

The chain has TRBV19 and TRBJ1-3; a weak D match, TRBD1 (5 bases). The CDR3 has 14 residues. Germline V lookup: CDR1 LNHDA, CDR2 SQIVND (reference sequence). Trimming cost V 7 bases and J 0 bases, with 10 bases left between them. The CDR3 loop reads CASNTQGSGNTIYF. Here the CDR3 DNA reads TGTGCCAGTAACACCCAGGGCTCTGGAAACACCATATATTTT.

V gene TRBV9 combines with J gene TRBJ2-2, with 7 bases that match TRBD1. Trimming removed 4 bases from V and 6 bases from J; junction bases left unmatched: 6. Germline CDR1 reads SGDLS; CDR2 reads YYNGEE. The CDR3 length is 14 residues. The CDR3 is CASSPNGQAGELFF. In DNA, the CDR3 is TGTGCCAGCAGCCCCAACGGACAGGCCGGGGAGCTGTTTTTT.

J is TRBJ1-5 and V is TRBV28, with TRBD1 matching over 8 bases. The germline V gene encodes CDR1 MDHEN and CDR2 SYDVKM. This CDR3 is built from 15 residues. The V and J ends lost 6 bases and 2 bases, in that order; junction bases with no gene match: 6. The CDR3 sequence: CASSQGAMGNQPQHF. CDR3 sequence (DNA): TGTGCCAGCAGCCAGGGGGCAATGGGCAATCAGCCCCAGCATTTT. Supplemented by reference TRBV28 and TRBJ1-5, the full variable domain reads DVKVTQSSRYLVKRTGEKVFLECVQDMDHENMFWYRQDPGLGLRLIYFSYDVKMKEKGDIPEGYSVSREKKERFSLILESASTNQTSMYLCASSQGAMGNQPQHFGDGTRLSIL.

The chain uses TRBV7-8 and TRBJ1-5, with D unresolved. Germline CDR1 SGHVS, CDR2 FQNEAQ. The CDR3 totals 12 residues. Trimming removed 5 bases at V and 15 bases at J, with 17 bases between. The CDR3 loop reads CASSLGTNVPHF. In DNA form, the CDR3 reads TGTGCCAGCAGCCTAGGAACCAACGTACCGCATTTT.

In nucleotides, the CDR3 is TGTGCCACCAGCAGAGATCCAGGGCTTGGTGGCTACGAGCAGTACTTC. Protein sequence: CATSRDPGLGGYEQYF. The rearrangement uses TRBV15 and TRBJ2-7, with a weak D call TRBD1 (5 bases). This CDR3 has 16 residues. V dropped 0 bases and J dropped 3 bases, with 15 bases sitting between them. Germline assignment: CDR1 LNHNV and CDR2 YYDKDF (reference sequence).

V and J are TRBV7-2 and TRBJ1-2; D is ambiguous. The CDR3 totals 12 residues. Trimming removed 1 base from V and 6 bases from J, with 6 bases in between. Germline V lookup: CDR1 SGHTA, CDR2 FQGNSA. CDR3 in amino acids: CASSLVRHGYTF. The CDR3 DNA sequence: TGTGCCAGCAGCTTAGTCCGCCATGGCTACACCTTC.

Here the CDR3 reads CASSEADGFLGYTF. CDR3 nucleotides: TGTGCCAGCAGTGAAGCGGACGGGTTTTTAGGCTACACCTTC. The genes are TRBV2 and TRBJ1-2, with D hard to call. Trimming stripped 0 bases from V and 8 bases from J, with 13 bases between. In germline, CDR1 is SNHLY, CDR2 FYNNEI. The CDR3 totals 14 residues.

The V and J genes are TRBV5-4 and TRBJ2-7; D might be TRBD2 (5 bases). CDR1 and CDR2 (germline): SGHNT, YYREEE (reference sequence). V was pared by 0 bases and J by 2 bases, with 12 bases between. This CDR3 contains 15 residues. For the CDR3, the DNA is TGTGCCAGCAGCTTGGCCCCCCAGGAGGCCTACGAGCAGTACTTC. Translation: CASSLAPQEAYEQYF.

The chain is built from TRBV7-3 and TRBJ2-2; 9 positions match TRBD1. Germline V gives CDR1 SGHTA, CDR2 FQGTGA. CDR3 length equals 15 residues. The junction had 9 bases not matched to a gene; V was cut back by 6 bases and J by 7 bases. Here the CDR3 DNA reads TGTGCCAGCAGAGAACAGGGGGCAGGTCACGGGGAGCTGTTTTTT. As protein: CASREQGAGHGELFF.

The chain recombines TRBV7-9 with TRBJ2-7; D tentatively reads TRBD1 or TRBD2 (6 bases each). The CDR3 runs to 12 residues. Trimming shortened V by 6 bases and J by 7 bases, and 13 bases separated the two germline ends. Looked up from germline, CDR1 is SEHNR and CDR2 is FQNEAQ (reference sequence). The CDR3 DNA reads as TGTGCCAGCAGTTCACAGGGAGGAGAGCAGTACTTC. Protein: CASSSQGGEQYF.

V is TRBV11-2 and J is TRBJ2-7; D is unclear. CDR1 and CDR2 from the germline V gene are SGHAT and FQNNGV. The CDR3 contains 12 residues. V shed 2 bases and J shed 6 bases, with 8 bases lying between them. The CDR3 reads CASSLISLEQYF. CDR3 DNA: TGTGCCAGCAGCTTAATATCGCTCGAGCAGTACTTC. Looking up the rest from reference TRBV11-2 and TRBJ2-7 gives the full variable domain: EAGVAQSPRYKIIEKRQSVAFWCNPISGHATLYWYQQILGQGPKLLIQFQNNGVVDDSQLPKDRFSAERLKGVDSTLKIQPAKLEDSAVYLCASSLISLEQYFGPGTRLTVT.

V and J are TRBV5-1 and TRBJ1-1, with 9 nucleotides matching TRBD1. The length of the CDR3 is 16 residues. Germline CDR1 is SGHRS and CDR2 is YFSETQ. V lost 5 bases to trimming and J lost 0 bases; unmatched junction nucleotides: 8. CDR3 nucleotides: TGCGCCAGCAGGCCTCCGGGACAGGGAATGAACACTGAAGCTTTCTTT. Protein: CASRPPGQGMNTEAFF.